This T cell receptor (beta chain) was profiled in a study of vaccination and CD4 T cells after COVID-19. The wider study: The makeup of the convalescents was six males and four females, two of them Hispanic. Post-vaccine sampling followed dose two by a median roughly 70 days (range 14 to 241).

TCRdb re-called the PCR reads with MiXCR, one entry per CDR3 protein. The sample consists of 20,000 or so distinct CDR3 sequences, approximately 62% of them appearing once. About this clonotype itself: The antigen is unknown.

Study observations and caveats: Reactive clone data from convalescent patients indicated a median of roughly 90% appearing only post-vaccination. For SARS-CoV-2-reactive clonotypes, the median went from approximately 21 to 38, a nonsignificant increase.

The CDR3 contains 15 residues. Trimming took 2 bases from V and 0 from J, leaving 8 bases between them. Germline assignment: CDR1 LNHDA and CDR2 SQIVND (reference sequence). The specimen comprised CD4+ T cells from blood, sampled after SARS-CoV-2 vaccination. The V and J genes are TRBV19 and TRBJ2-1, with no clear D. This receptor was identified in a human donor who had recovered from COVID-19. For the CDR3, the DNA is TGTGCCAGTAGTATAAGAAGCAACTCCTACAATGAGCAGTTCTTC. Translated: CASSIRSNSYNEQFF.